This T cell receptor (beta chain) was identified during a study of CD8+ T cells in alopecia areata (dated by TCRdb to between 2017 and 2018). In terms of the full investigation: The treated patients took part in an open-label pilot trial in which moderate-to-severe alopecia areata was treated with oral tofacitinib at 5 to 10 mg twice daily. Biopsies were taken from tofacitinib-treated patients at baseline and at 4 and 24 weeks of treatment, and a later scalp biopsy was taken in several of the tofacitinib-treated patients. Scalp clonality was compared across normal scalp (n=4), patchy alopecia areata scalp (n=8), and alopecia totalis/universalis scalp (n=8). Patients stayed on tofacitinib for 6 to 18 months and then had 6 months of follow-up off drug so that delayed response and recurrence could be assessed. In humans, TCRbeta sequencing was performed on scalp tissue and on sorted CD4+ and CD8+ peripheral blood T cells from healthy controls and from patients with patchy or totalis/universalis alopecia areata. High-throughput TCRbeta sequencing was used to examine T cell clonal expansion in alopecia areata in both the C3H/HeJ mouse model and human patients. The RNA source kit depended on sample type: the PAXgene miRNA kit for fixed scalp, the miRNeasy kit for PBMCs, and the RNeasy kit for mouse skin. TCRbeta CDR3 regions were amplified by immunoSEQ multiplex PCR with 35 Vbeta forward and 13 Jbeta reverse primers.

The investigation overall reported the following: Compared with normal scalp, lesional scalp had higher clonality and more expanded CD8+ clones, particularly in alopecia totalis/universalis, a pattern that suggests antigenic drive. Shared TCR sequences between patients were less evident than in mice, which may be partly attributable to HLA diversity in the patient population. Resident alphabeta T cells in normal human skin are also sequenced, complicating scalp TCR repertoire analysis, unlike mouse skin dominated by gammadelta T cells.

V and J lose 2 bases and 0 bases, and a span of 6 bases separates them. The CDR3 runs 14 amino acids, cysteine and phenylalanine included. Of the read, only the CDR3 DNA is kept; its 42 bases are in frame from base 1. CDR1 and CDR2, per the germline V gene, are MNHEY and SVGAGI. Libraries came from the immunoSEQ multiplex PCR assay. RNA was extracted from all samples and reverse transcribed into cDNA as template for TCR sequencing. SuperScript III was used to make first-strand cDNA, primed with a 2:1 mix of oligo-dT and random hexamers. A synthetic immune receptor repertoire was used to gauge amplification bias, and whatever bias remained was removed computationally. The paper's processing steps were these. Raw reads were preprocessed to remove errors, and CDR3 was defined by IMGT conventions from the conserved cysteine to phenylalanine. To get clonality, Shannon entropy was normalized by log2 of the number of productive unique TCRs and the result was subtracted from 1. Scalp TCRbeta sequences were cross-referenced with sorted blood CD4 and CD8 repertoires so that the CD4 or CD8 identity of scalp clones could be inferred. Here the immuneACCESS table is served through TCRdb, limited to in-frame sequences with V and J called. Missing clones are a known gap in these copies; in checked studies unresolved V genes cover under half, and the rest lacks a known reason. V and J calls and clone size are as listed in that table; D and trimming were resolved from the DNA. A total of 150,000 to 160,000 clones appear in this sample, less than 65% of them only once. Jointly, the top ten make up approximately 19% of the sample.

Reading the label with the study, this specimen's time point is: baseline before oral tofacitinib. Lesional scalp punch biopsies and peripheral blood were obtained from alopecia areata patients. PBMCs were isolated by density centrifugation and stained for CD3, CD4 and CD8, after which CD4+ and CD8+ T cells were sorted on a FACSAria. In its sample, this clone was seen a few times. What antigen it recognizes has not been identified. Base quality data are lacking; no much larger clone is found one base away. The input for sequencing was CD8+ T cells sorted from blood, taken at week 0. The clonotype comes from a human donor with alopecia areata. The rearranged segments are TRBV6-5 and TRBJ2-3; no D gene is confidently identified. The CDR3 is CASSYVGSTDTQYF. The base sequence is TGTGCCAGCAGTTACGTGGGTAGCACAGATACGCAGTATTTT.